This TCR beta chain was profiled in a study of OX40 agonist ivuxolimab in advanced cancers. The study, taken as a whole, reports: Normalized expansion of T-cell clones was also low for some nonresponders.

Only one count was recorded for this clone. As yet, its antigen is unknown. Clones were read by immunoSEQ multiplex PCR, and TCRdb kept only the in-frame ones, dropping some. The repertoire consists of 70,000 to 85,000 clones, with 85% to 95% occurring once and the leading ten covering 11%. This CDR3 spans 13 amino acids. Trimming removed 5 bases from V and 3 bases from J, with 8 bases in between. Germline V gives CDR1 LNHDA, CDR2 SQIVND (reference sequence). Material: CD4+ or CD8+ T cells sorted from blood, obtained in a trial of the OX40 agonist ivuxolimab. This receptor was identified in an adult with an advanced solid tumor such as melanoma, head and neck, liver or kidney cancer. The J gene is TRBJ1-5, the V gene TRBV19; tentative D call: TRBD1 (5 bases). CDR3 in amino acids: CASSWGTNQPQHF. The CDR3 DNA reads as TGTGCCAGTAGTTGGGGGACCAATCAGCCCCAGCATTTT.